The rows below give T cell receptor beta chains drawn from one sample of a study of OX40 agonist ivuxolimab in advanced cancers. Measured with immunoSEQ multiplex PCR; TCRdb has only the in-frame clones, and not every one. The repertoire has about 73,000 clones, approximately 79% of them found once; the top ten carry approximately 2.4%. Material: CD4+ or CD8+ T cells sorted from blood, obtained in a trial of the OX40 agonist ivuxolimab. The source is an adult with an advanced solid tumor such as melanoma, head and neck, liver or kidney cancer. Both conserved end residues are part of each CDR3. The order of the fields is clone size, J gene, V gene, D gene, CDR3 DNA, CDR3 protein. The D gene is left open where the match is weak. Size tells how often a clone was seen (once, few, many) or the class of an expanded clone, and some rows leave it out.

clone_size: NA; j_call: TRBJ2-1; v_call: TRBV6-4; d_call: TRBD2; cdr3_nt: TGTGCCAGCAGTGACGTGGGGACTAGCGGGAGCAATGAGCAGTTCTTC; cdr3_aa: CASSDVGTSGSNEQFF
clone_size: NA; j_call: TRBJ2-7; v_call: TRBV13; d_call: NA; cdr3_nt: TGTGCCAGCAGCCCCGAAGGGTATTTGAACCCCTACTCCTACGAGCAGTACTTC; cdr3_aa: CASSPEGYLNPYSYEQYF
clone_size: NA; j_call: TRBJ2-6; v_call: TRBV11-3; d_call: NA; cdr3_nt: TGTGCCAGCAGCCCCTCGGACAGCTCTGGGGCCAACGTCCTGACTTTC; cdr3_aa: CASSPSDSSGANVLTF
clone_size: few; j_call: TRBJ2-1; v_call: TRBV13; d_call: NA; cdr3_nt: TGTGCCAGCAGCTTACTCTACAATGAGCAGTTCTTC; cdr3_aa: CASSLLYNEQFF
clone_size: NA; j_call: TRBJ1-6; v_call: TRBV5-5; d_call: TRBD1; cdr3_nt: TGTGCCAGCAGCTTCCGGGACAGGGCTAATTCACCCCTCCACTTT; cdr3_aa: CASSFRDRANSPLHF
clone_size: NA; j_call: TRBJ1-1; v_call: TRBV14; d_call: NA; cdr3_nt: TGTGCCAGCAGCCAAGACATGAACACTGAAGCTTTCTTT; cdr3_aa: CASSQDMNTEAFF
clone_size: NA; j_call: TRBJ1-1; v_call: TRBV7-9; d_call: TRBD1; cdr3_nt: TGTGCCAGCAGCTTAGATCAGGGGGAGAGCACTGAAGCTTTCTTT; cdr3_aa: CASSLDQGESTEAFF
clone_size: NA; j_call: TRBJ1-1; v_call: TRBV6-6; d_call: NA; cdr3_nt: TGTGCCAGCAGTTTCACAGGGTTTCGGACTGAAGCTTTCTTT; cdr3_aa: CASSFTGFRTEAFF
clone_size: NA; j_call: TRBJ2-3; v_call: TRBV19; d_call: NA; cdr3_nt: TGTGCCAGTAGTATAGTTACAGGGTGGAATGCAGATACGCAGTATTTT; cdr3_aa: CASSIVTGWNADTQYF
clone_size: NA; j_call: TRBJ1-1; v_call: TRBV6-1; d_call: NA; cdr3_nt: TGTGCCAGCAGCGACCGGGGAATTGAAGCTTTCTTT; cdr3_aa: CASSDRGIEAFF
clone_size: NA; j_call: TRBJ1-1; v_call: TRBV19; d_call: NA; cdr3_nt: TGTGCCAGTAGTGATTGGTGGAGGATGAACACTGAAGCTTTCTTT; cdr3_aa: CASSDWWRMNTEAFF
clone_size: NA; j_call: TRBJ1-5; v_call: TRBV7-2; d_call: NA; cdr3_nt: TGTGCCAGCAGCCCAGGGCCAAATCTTCAGCCCCAGCATTTT; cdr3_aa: CASSPGPNLQPQHF
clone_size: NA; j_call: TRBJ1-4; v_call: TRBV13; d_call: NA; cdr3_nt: TGTGCCAGCACCAAGGACAGATATAATGAAAAACTGTTTTTT; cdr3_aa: CASTKDRYNEKLFF
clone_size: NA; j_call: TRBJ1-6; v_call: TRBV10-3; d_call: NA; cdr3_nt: TGTGCCATCAGCGTCGGTGTTGGGGGAGTTAATTCACCCCTCCACTTT; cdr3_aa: CAISVGVGGVNSPLHF
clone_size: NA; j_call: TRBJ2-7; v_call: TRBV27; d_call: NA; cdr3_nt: TGTGCCAGCAGTTTATCGCCACAGCTGACTTACGAGCAGTACTTC; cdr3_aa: CASSLSPQLTYEQYF
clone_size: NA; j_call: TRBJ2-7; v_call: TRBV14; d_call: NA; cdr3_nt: TGTGCCAGCAGCCAGGCTAGACGCGAGCAGTACTTC; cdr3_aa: CASSQARREQYF
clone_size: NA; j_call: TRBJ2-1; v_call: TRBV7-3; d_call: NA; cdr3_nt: TGTGCCAGCAGCTTACAACCGTCAGACTACAATGAGCAGTTCTTC; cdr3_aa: CASSLQPSDYNEQFF
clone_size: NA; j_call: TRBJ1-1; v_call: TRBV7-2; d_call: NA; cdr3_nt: TGTGCCAGCAGCTCGGACAGACTGAACACTGAAGCTTTCTTT; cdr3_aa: CASSSDRLNTEAFF
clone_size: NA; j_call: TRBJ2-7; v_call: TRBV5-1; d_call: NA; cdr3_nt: TGCGCCAGCAGCTTGGACCCTTCGGAGCAGTACTTC; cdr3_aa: CASSLDPSEQYF
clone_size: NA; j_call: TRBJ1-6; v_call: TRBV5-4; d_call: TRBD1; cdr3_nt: TGTGCCAGCAGCTTGGCTCTCGGGGGGACAGTCAATTCACCCCTCCACTTT; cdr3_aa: CASSLALGGTVNSPLHF
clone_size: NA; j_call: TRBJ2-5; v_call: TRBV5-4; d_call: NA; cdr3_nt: TGTGCCAGCAGCCCGCGTGGGGGAGCGGTGGAGACCCAGTACTTC; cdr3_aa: CASSPRGGAVETQYF
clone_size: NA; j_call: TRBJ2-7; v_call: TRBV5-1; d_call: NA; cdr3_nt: TGCGCCAGCAGCTTGGGCCATTACGAGCAGTACTTC; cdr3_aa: CASSLGHYEQYF
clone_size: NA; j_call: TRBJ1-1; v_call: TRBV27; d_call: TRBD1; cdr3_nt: TGTGCCAGCAGCCGTCGGGACAGGGGCACTGAAGCTTTCTTT; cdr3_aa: CASSRRDRGTEAFF
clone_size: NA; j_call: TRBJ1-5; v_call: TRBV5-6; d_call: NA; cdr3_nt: TGTGCCAGCAGCTTGGCTGCCGGACGGATTTATAGCAATCAGCCCCAGCATTTT; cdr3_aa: CASSLAAGRIYSNQPQHF
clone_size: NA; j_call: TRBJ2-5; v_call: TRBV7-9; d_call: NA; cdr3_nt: TGTGCCAGCAGCCATTATACAGGGGCGGGGGAGACCCAGTACTTC; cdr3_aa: CASSHYTGAGETQYF
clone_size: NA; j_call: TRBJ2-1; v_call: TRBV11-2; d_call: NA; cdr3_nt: TGTGCCAGCAGCTTAGATCGTTGGGAAAGCTCCTACAATGAGCAGTTCTTC; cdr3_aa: CASSLDRWESSYNEQFF
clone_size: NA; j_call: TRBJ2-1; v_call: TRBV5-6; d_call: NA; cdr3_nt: TGTGCCAGCAGCTTGGTGGACAGAGACTACAATGAGCAGTTCTTC; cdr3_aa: CASSLVDRDYNEQFF
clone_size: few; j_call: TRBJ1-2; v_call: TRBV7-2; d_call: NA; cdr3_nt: TGTGCCAGCAGACTACTCTATGGCTACACCTTC; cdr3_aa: CASRLLYGYTF
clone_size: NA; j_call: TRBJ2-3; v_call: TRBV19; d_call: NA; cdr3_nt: TGTGCCAGTAGCGACAGCACAGATACGCAGTATTTT; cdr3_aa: CASSDSTDTQYF
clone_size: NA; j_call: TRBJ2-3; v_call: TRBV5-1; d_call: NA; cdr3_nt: TGCGCCAGCAGTATCACAGGGATTAGCACAGATACGCAGTATTTT; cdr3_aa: CASSITGISTDTQYF
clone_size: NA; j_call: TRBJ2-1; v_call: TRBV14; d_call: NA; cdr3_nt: TGTGCCAGCAGGGGGGGTGGAGTAGGCTACAATGAGCAGTTCTTC; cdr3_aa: CASRGGGVGYNEQFF
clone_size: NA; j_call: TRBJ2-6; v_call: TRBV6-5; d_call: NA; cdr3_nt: TGTGCCAGCAGTCACCCTCGACAAGGACCCAACGTCCTGACTTTC; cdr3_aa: CASSHPRQGPNVLTF
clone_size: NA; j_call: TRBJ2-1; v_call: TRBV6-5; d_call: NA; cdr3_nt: TGTGCCAGCAGCCCCTCGCAAGGGGCAGGTGAGCAGTTCTTC; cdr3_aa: CASSPSQGAGEQFF
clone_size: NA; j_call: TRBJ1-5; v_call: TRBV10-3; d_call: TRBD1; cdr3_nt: TGTGCCATCAGTGAGTCAACAGGGGTTGGCAATCAGCCCCAGCATTTT; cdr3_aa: CAISESTGVGNQPQHF
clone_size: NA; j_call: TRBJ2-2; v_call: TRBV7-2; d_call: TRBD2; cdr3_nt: TGTGCCAGCAGCTTAGCGAGCGGGAGGTACGCCGGGGAGCTGTTTTTT; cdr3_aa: CASSLASGRYAGELFF
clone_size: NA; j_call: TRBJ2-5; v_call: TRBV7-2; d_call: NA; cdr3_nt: TGTGCCAGCAGACTTGGGGGCAGCCAAGAGACCCAGTACTTC; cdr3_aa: CASRLGGSQETQYF
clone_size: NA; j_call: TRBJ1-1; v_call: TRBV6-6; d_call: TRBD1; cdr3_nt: TGTGCCAGCAGTTTAACACAGAGGGGGCAAGAAGCTTTCTTT; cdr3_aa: CASSLTQRGQEAFF
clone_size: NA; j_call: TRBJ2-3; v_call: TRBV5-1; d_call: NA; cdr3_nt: TGCGCCCCCGGCTGGGCCCCGGTGCCAGATACGCAGTATTTT; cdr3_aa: CAPGWAPVPDTQYF
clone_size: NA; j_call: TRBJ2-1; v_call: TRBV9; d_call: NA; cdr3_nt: TGTGCCAGCAGCCCTAGGGGAGGCACAGACAATGAGCAGTTCTTC; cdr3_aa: CASSPRGGTDNEQFF
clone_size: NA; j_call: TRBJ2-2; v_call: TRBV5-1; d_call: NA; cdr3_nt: TGCGCCAGCAGTAACACCGGGGAGCTGTTTTTT; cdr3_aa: CASSNTGELFF
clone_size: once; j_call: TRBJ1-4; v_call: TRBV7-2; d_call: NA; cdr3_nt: TGTGCCAGCAGCTTAGTCGGGACGGAGACTGAAAAACTGTTTTTT; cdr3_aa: CASSLVGTETEKLFF
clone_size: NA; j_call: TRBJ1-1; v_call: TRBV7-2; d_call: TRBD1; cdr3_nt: TGTGCCAGCAGCTCTCCTCGGACAGGGCTGAACACTGAAGCTTTCTTT; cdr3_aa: CASSSPRTGLNTEAFF
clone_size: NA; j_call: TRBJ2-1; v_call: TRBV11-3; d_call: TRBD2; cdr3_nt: TGTGCCAGCAGCTTGGGGACTAGCGGTAAGCAGTTCTTC; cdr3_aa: CASSLGTSGKQFF
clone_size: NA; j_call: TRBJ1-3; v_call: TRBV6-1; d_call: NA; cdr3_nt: TGTGCCAGCAGTGAAGTAAGTTCCGGGGCTGGAAACACCATATATTTT; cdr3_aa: CASSEVSSGAGNTIYF
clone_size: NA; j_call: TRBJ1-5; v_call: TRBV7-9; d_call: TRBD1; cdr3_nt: TGTGCCAGCAGCACCGGACAGGGCGCGATGAATCAGCCCCAGCATTTT; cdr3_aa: CASSTGQGAMNQPQHF
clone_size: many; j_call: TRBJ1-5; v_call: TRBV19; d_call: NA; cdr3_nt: TGTGCCAGTACTGCAGCCTACAATCAGCCCCAGCATTTT; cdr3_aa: CASTAAYNQPQHF
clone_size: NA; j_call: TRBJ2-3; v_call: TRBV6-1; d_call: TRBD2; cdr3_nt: TGTGCCAGCACCTCGGGCGGGAGTGGCACAGATACGCAGTATTTT; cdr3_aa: CASTSGGSGTDTQYF